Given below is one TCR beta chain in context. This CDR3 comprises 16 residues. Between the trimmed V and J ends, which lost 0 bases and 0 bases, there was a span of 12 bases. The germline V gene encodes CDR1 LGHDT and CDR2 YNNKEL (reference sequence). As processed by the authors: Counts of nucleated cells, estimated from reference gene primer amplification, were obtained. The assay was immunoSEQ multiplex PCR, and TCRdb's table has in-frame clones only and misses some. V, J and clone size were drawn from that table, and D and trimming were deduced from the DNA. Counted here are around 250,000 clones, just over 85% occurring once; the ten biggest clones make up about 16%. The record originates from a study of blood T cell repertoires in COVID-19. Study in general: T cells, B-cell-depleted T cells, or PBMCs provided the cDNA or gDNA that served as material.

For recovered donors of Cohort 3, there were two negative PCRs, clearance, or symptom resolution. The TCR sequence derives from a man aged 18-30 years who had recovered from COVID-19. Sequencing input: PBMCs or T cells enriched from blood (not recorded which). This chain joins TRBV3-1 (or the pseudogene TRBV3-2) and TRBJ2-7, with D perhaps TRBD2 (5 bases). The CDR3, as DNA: TGTGCCAGCAGCCAAGAACTTCAGCGGTACTCCTACGAGCAGTACTTC. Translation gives CASSQELQRYSYEQYF.